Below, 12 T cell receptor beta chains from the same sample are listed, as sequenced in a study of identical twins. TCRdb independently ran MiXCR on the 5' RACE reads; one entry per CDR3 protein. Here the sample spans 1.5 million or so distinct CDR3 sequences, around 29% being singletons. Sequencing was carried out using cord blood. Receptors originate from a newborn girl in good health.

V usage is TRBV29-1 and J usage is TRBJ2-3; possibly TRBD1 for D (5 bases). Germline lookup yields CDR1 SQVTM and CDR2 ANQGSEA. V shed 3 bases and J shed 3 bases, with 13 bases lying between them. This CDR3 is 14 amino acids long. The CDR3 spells CSVDSGSITDTQYF. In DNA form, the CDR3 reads TGCAGCGTTGATTCAGGGTCCATAACAGATACGCAGTATTTT.

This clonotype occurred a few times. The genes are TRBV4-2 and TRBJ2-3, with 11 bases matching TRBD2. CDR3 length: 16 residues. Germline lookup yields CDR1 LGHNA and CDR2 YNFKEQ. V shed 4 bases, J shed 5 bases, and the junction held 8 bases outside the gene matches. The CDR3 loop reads CASSLLSGRALDTQYF. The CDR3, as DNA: TGTGCCAGCAGCCTTCTTAGCGGGAGGGCCTTAGATACGCAGTATTTT.

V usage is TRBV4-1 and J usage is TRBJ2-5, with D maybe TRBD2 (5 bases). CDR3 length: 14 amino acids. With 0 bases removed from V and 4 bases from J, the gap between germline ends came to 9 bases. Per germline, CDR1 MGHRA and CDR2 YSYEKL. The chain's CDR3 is CASSQDKAGETQYF. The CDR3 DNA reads TGCGCCAGCAGCCAAGATAAGGCGGGAGAGACCCAGTACTTC.

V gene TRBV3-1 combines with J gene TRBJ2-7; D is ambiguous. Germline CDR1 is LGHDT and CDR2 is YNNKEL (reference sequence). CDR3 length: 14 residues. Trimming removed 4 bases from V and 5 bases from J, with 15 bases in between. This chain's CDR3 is CASSLGYSVHEQYF. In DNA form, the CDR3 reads TGTGCCAGCAGCCTGGGGTATTCCGTCCACGAGCAGTACTTC.

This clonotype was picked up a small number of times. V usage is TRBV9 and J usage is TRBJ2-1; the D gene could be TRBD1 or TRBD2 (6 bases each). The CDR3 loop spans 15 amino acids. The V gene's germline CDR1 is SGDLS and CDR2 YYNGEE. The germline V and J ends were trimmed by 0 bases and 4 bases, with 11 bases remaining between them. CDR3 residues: CASSVAPGAYNEQFF. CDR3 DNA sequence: TGTGCCAGCAGCGTAGCTCCGGGGGCGTACAATGAGCAGTTCTTC.

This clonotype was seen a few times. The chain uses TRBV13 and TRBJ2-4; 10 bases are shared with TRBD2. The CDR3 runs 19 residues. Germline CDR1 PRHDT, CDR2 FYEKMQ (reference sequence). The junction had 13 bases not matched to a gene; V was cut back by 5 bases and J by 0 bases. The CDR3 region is CASSPRGSGGPIAKNIQYF. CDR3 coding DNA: TGTGCCAGCAGCCCCCGGGGTAGCGGGGGGCCTATAGCCAAAAACATTCAGTACTTC.

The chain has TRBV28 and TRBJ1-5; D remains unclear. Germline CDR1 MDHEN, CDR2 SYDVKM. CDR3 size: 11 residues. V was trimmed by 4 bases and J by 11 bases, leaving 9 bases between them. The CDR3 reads CASSWTGTQHF. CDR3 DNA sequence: TGTGCCAGCAGTTGGACCGGGACCCAGCATTTT. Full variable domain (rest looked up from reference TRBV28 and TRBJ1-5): DVKVTQSSRYLVKRTGEKVFLECVQDMDHENMFWYRQDPGLGLRLIYFSYDVKMKEKGDIPEGYSVSREKKERFSLILESASTNQTSMYLCASSWTGTQHFGDGTRLSIL.

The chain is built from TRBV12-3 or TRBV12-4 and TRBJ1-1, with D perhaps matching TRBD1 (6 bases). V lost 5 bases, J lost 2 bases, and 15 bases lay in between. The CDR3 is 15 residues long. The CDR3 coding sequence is TGTGCCAGCAGTCACCGGACAGCAGCTAACACTGAAGCTTTCTTT. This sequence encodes CASSHRTAANTEAFF.

CDR3 sequence: CASSLSRRRLPNYGYTF. CDR3 coding DNA: TGTGCCAGCAGTTTATCTCGGAGGCGCCTCCCTAACTATGGCTACACCTTC. The chain is built from TRBV12-3 or TRBV12-4 and TRBJ1-2; no definite D call. The V end lost 2 bases, the J end lost 0 bases, and 16 bases lay between the germline ends. This CDR3 is built from 17 residues.

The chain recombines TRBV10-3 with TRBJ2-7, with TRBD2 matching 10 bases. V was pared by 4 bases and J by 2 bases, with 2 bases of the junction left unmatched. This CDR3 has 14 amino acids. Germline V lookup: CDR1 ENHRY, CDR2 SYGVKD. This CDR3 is CAISASGRPYEQYF. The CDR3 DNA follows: TGTGCCATCAGTGCTAGCGGGAGACCCTACGAGCAGTACTTC.

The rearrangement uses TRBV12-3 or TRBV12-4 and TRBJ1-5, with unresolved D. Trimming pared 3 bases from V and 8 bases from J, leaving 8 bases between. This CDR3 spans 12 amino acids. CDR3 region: CASSLFREPQHF. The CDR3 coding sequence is TGTGCCAGCAGTTTGTTTCGGGAGCCCCAGCATTTT.

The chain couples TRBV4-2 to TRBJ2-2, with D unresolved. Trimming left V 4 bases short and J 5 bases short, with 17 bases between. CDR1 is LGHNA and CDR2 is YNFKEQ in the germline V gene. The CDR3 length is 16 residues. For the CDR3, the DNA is TGTGCCAGCAGCCCGCGGTTGCGGACCTGGACCGGGGAGCTGTTTTTT. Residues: CASSPRLRTWTGELFF.